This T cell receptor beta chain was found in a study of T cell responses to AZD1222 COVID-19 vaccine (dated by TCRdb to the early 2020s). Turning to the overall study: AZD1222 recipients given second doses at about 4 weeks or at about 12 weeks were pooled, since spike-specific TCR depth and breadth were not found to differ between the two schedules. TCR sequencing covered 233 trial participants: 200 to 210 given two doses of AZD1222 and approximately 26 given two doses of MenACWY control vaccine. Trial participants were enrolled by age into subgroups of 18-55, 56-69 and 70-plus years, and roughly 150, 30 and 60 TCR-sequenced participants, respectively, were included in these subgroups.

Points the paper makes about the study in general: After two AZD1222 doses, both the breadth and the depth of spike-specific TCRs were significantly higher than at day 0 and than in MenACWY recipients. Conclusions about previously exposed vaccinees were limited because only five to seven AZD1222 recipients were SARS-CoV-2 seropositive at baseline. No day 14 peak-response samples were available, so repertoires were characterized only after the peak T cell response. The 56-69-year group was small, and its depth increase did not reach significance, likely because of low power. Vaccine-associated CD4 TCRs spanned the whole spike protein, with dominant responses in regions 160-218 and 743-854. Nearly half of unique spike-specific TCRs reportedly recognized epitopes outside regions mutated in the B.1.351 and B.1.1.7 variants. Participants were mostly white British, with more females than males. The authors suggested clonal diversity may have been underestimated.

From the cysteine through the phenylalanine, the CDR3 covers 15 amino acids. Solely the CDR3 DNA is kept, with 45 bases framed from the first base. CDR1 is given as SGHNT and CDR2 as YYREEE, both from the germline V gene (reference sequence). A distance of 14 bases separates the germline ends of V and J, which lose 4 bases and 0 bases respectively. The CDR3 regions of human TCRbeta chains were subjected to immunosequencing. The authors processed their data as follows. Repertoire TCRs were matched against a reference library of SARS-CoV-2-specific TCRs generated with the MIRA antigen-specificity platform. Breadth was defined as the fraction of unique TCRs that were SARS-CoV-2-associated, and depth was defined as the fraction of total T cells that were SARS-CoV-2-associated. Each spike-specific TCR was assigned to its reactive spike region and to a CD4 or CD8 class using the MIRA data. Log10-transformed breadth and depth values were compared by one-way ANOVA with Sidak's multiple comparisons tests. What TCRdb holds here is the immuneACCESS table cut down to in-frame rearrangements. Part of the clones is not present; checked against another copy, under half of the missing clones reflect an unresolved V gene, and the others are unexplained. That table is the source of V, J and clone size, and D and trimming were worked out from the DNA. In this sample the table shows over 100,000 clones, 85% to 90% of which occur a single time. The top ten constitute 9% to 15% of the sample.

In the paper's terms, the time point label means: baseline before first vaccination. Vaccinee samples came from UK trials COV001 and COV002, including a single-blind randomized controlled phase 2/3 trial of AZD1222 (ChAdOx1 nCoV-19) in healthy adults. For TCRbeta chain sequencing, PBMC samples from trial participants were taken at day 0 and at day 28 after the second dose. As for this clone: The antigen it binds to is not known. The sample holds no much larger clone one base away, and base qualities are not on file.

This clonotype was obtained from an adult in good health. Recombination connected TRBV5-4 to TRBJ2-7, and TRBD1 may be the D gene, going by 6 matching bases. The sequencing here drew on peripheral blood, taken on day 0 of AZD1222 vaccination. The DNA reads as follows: TGTGCCAGCAGCGCAGGGGTACCAGACTCCTACGAGCAGTACTTC. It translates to CASSAGVPDSYEQYF.